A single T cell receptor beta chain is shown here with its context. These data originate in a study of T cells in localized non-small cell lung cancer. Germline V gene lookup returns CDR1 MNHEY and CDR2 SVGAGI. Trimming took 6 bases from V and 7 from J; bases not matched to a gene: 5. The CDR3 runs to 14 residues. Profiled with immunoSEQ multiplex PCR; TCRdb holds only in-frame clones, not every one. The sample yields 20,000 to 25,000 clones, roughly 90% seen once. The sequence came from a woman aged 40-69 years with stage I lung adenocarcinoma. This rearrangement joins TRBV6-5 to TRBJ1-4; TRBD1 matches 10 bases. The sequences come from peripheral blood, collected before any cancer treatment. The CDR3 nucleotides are TGTGCCAGCAGCCGGGACAGGGGAATTGAAAAACTGTTTTTT. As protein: CASSRDRGIEKLFF.